The present entry profiles one T cell receptor (beta chain) with its context. In its sample, this clonotype was seen a few times. This clone's antigen is unknown. Per-base quality was not reported, and no clone a single base away is much larger than it. The germline V gene (reference sequence) gives CDR1 as SGHKS and CDR2 as YYEKEE. V is reduced by 4 bases and J by 7 bases, leaving a spacing of 14 bases between them. Counted from cysteine to phenylalanine, this CDR3 has 13 amino acids. Only the CDR3 DNA is retained, 39 bases long and in frame from the first base. This specimen belongs to a study of identical twins (dated by TCRdb to about 2016). Turning to the overall study: TCR alpha and beta repertoires from monozygotic twins, unrelated adults of various ages and cord blood were deep-sequenced to test whether fetal clonotypes persist. To rule out contamination, replicate twin experiments were performed at different times with different library preparation protocols. Paper-wide results and their limitations: Abundant cord blood beta clonotypes had fewer insertions, young adult naive repertoires showed a similar but weaker trend, and memory repertoires showed no such trend. In monozygotic twins, out-of-frame TCR alpha sharing was systematically underestimated by recombination models, although the models agreed with sharing between unrelated individuals. Compared with coincidental sharing between unrelated individuals, an excess of low generation-probability sequences was observed among out-of-frame TCR alpha sequences shared between twins. Because the same donors could not be followed over many years, the conclusions relied on cross-sectional statistical analysis. Excess twin sharing in beta out-of-frame sequences was weaker because fewer shared sequences lowered the signal-to-noise ratio. Zero-insertion analyses could be partly confounded by invariant T cells such as MAIT and iNKT, though diverse VJ usage argued against such confounding for most clonotypes.

Library preparation employed 5' RACE. The sequencer listed for this sample is Illumina HiSeq 2000. Template switching added a universal primer binding site, and the final cDNA carried a unique molecular identifier that allowed TCR cDNA molecules to be counted accurately. First-strand cDNA for TCR alpha and beta chains was synthesized from specific primers in the conserved constant-segment region. Each cDNA library was double barcoded, with a SMART-Mk sample barcode plus Illumina barcodes, to control for contamination. TruSeq adapter sequences and Illumina sample barcodes were added in two successive PCR steps. The TCR alpha and beta cDNA libraries were sequenced on the Illumina HiSeq platform using custom primers. In the paper's pipeline: Raw reads were processed with MiGEC to extract unique molecular identifiers, and MiXCR was used to determine CDR3 positions. Recombination models were inferred per individual with the repgenHMM and IGoR tools using an EM algorithm. The tcR package in R was used for shared clonotype analysis, with sharing normalized by the product of cloneset sizes. To study raw recombination free of thymic and clonal selection effects, out-of-frame nonproductive sequences were analyzed. TCRdb ran its own pipeline on the public reads, namely fastp trimming at Q25 and MiXCR clone calling, and kept in-frame beta chains. Each CDR3 protein appears once, grouped with its most common genes and DNA. For this entry, the V and J calls and clone size follow TCRdb and not the study's own pipeline. The sample data list hundreds of thousands of distinct CDR3 sequences, and about 20% of these were observed just once. Clones ranked in the top ten supply about 4.3% of the sample.

Every donor was a healthy Caucasian. Three pairs of female monozygotic twins, all aged roughly 18 to 29 years, were included in the twin cohort. RNA for TCR libraries was isolated from peripheral blood mononuclear cells. These data were also filed under a second study, of T cells expressing NK-cell markers. From the second report: TCR beta-chain repertoires were profiled in sorted CD3+CD56+NKG2C+, CD3+CD56+NKG2C- and CD3+CD56-NKG2C+ T-cell subsets from several donors. Among the eight sequenced donors, only one was HCMV-seronegative, while the other seven were HCMV-seropositive. In several experiments an anti-gammadeltaTCR antibody was added to restrict sorting to alphabetaTCR-expressing T cells. In roughly 6 donors, the dominant CD3+CD56+NKG2C+ clonotypes ranked among the top 10 CD8+ clonotypes, making up roughly 1.0-7.0% of CD8+ T cells. Those dominant clonotypes were again the most abundant among CD3+CD56-NKG2C+ cells in a handful of donors, at about 25-60.1%. Whether the expanded NKG2C-expressing T cell clones were specific for HCMV antigens remained unclear. The study sequenced eight donors, all healthy volunteers chosen at random: three men and five women. HCMV serostatus was determined by detecting HCMV-specific IgG in serum with a commercial ELISA kit. For a handful of donors, bulk peripheral blood T-cell repertoires were additionally sequenced from unsorted PBMC. MIGEC was used to demultiplex reads and group reads by UMI, and MiTCR was used to assemble and quantify clonotypes. Only TCR cDNA sequences supported by at least two reads were kept to exclude erroneous sequences. The tcR package was used for downstream repertoire analysis, and clonotypes were matched across fractions by CDR3 nucleotide sequence plus V segment. Antigen specificity was annotated against VDJdb with VDJmatch, allowing one amino acid substitution in CDR3.

The receptor's source is a woman between 18 and 29 years old in good health. Material: PBMCs. The V and J segments used are TRBV5-5 and TRBJ1-2, with no confidently assigned D gene. This receptor carries the CDR3 CASSRGRGTGYTF. The bases read TGTGCCAGCAGCCGCGGACGGGGTACTGGCTACACCTTC.